Here is one TCR beta chain with its context. The data were taken from a study of shared clonotypes between healthy human individuals. CD8 cells regarded as naive lacked CD45RO, were positively chosen for CCR7, and omitted terminally differentiated effector memory CD45RA+ cells. Clones were read by immunoSEQ multiplex PCR, and TCRdb kept only the in-frame ones, dropping some. Of about 590,000 clones in the sample, around 95% are singletons; the top ten hold around 0.097%. The V gene lost 3 bases and the J gene lost 0 bases, with 17 bases spanning the gap. This CDR3 has 17 amino acids. CDR1 is SGHDT and CDR2 is YYEEEE in the germline V gene.

Sequencing was performed on naive CD8+ T cells sorted from blood. The V call is TRBV5-6, the J call TRBJ2-3; possibly TRBD2 for D (5 bases). The TCR sequence derives from a woman aged 25 to 39 in good health. The CDR3 reads CASSSRTGLSSTDTQYF. DNA for the CDR3: TGTGCCAGCAGCTCCCGGACTGGTTTAAGTAGCACAGATACGCAGTATTTT.